One and the same sample provided the 8 T cell receptor beta chains below, sequenced in a study of tumor and adjacent non-tumor tissue in lung cancer. This sample's RNA came from whole unsorted tissue. This non-tumor lung sample came from over 3 cm beyond the tumor edge. Three rounds of nested PCR, following a modified ARM-PCR protocol, produced the TCRbeta library. Using its own MiXCR run on the multiplex PCR reads, TCRdb lists one record per CDR3 protein. The table lists around 76,000 distinct CDR3 sequences, less than 85% of them singletons, with 30% to 50% in the top ten. The sequenced sample was distant non-tumor lung tissue. Every receptor here comes from a man between 65 and 85 years old with non-small cell lung cancer.

This clonotype appeared a few times. The V gene is TRBV6-2 or TRBV6-3, the J gene TRBJ1-5; D may be TRBD1 (6 bases). From germline, CDR1 is MNHEY and CDR2 SVGEGT. V dropped 4 bases and J dropped 6 bases, with 16 bases sitting between them. CDR3 size: 15 residues. The CDR3 DNA reads TGTGCCAGCAGTTCTGACAGGTGGCGTTTTCAGCCCCAGCATTTT. Residues: CASSSDRWRFQPQHF.

This clonotype was seen only once. V and J are TRBV11-2 and TRBJ2-5; D is ambiguous. Trimming stripped 5 bases from V and 2 bases from J, with 15 bases between. Germline lookup yields CDR1 SGHAT and CDR2 FQNNGV. The CDR3 is 15 residues long. CDR3 nucleotide sequence: TGTGCCAGCAGCCTGTGGATAGTTGGGCAAGAGACCCAGTACTTC. Translated, it gives CASSLWIVGQETQYF.

Details on this clonotype: At one boundary the junction diverges from the germline segment, which might be a read error. The J gene is TRBJ2-5, the V gene TRBV28; D is undetermined. Germline CDR1 reads MDHEN; CDR2 reads SYDVKM. CDR3 size: 14 residues. The CDR3 spells CASSNQGWGETQNF. CDR3 bases: TGTGCCAGCAGTAATCAAGGGTGGGGTGAGACCCAGAACTTC.

Comments on this clonotype: A much larger clone differs by one base, so this may be a read error. The CDR3 nucleotides are TGCGCCAGCAACTGGACAGGCAGAGATGGCTACACCTTC. Amino acids: CASNWTGRDGYTF. The chain couples TRBV5-1 to TRBJ1-2; 7 bases agree with TRBD1. After removal of 6 bases from V and 6 bases from J, the junction contained 8 bases not matched to a gene. The CDR3 covers 13 residues. CDR1 is SGHRS, CDR2 YFSETQ, per germline.

This clonotype was observed a few times. This chain uses TRBV4-3 with TRBJ2-5; TRBD1 is a possible D gene (5 bases). Germline V gives CDR1 LGHNA, CDR2 YSLEER. The CDR3 contains 16 residues. The CDR3 spells CDSSQGVGLLGETQYF. In DNA form, the CDR3 reads TGCGACAGTAGCCAAGGTGTGGGGCTCTTAGGAGAGACCCAGTACTTC.

Concerning this clonotype itself: The junction shows a germline mismatch at one end, possibly a read error. The chain is built from TRBV10-3 and TRBJ2-5, with 11 bases matching TRBD2. Germline V gives CDR1 ENHRY, CDR2 SYGVKD. The CDR3 consists of 16 residues. CDR3 in amino acids: CAINRALAGDGETQYF. In nucleotides, the CDR3 is TGTGCCATCAACAGGGCACTAGCGGGAGACGGAGAGACACAGTACTTC.

Many counts were recorded for this clonotype. The V and J genes are TRBV6-6 and TRBJ1-5, with 9 bases fitting TRBD1. Germline V gene lookup returns CDR1 MNHNY and CDR2 SVGAGI (reference sequence). This CDR3 has 15 amino acids. The junction had 6 bases not matched to a gene; V was cut back by 7 bases and J by 2 bases. CDR3 region: CASTPQGAGNQPQHF. As DNA, the CDR3 is TGTGCCAGCACCCCACAGGGGGCAGGCAATCAGCCCCAGCATTTT.

There are a few counts of this clonotype. This clone may be a read error of a much larger clone one base away. The rearrangement joins TRBV6-6 to TRBJ1-3; the D is unclear. CDR1 and CDR2 (germline): MNHNY, SVGAGI (reference sequence). This CDR3 is 16 amino acids long. V shed 5 bases and J shed 4 bases, with 18 bases lying between them. Here the CDR3 reads CASSLSVPDGGNTIYF. The CDR3, as DNA: TGTGCCAGCAGTCTGTCTGTTCCGGACGGCGGAAACACCATATATTTT.